This T cell receptor beta chain is from a study of T cells in lung cancer brain metastases (dated by TCRdb to the late 2010s). Concerning the study at large: About 85% of the roughly 20 patients had a history of tobacco use, with a median of roughly 40 pack-years. The study compared TCR beta CDR3 repertoires between fully resected primary non-small cell lung cancers and paired brain metastases. Median interval between primary and brain metastasis specimen acquisition was roughly 360 days. Nine tenths of the roughly 20 patients received no interval therapy between primary and metastasis resection. Patients had a median age at first diagnosis of approximately 52 years, with roughly nine males and roughly 11 females. The cohort included around 20 patients who provided 40 or so specimens, with each patient contributing one primary lung lesion and one brain metastasis. DNA integrity number averaged approximately 4.1 in both primary and metastatic specimens, with no significant difference between sites.

This clone was seen only a few times. Its antigen has not been determined. Base qualities are missing; no much larger clone stands one base away. Patients had resection for either synchronous oligometastatic disease or delayed recurrence of a solitary brain metastasis. To avoid including cancers other than NSCLC, any patient with a history of multiple malignancies was excluded. Tumor areas were macrodissected from roughly 5 deparaffinized 8.5 to 10 um unstained sections under guidance from marked H&E slides. All specimens were formalin-fixed and paraffin-embedded (FFPE). The AllPrep DNA/RNA FFPE Kit was used to extract genomic DNA. Study-wide conclusions, independent of this receptor: Most clones were lesion-specific, with limited overlap between paired lesions (mean Morisita index approximately 0.24). The study could not control for the effects of preoperative corticosteroids on T cell infiltration in brain metastases. DNA fragmentation in the FFPE samples may have kept the complete infiltrating T cell repertoire from being retrieved. Brain metastases had significantly fewer unique productive clones than paired primaries (median about 1,500 versus 4,500). The ten most abundant clones accounted for a significantly larger fraction of the repertoire in brain metastases than in primaries, which suggests clonal expansion.

The CDR3 numbers 14 residues from cysteine through phenylalanine. Only the CDR3 portion is preserved as DNA: 42 bases, with reading frame beginning at the first base. The germline ends are 7 bases apart after V is trimmed by 1 base and J by 4 bases. The CDR1 and CDR2 encoded by the germline V gene (reference sequence) are SEHNR and FQNEAQ. Each sample received between roughly 2 and 5.5 ug of genomic DNA as input, and paired samples received equal DNA input. TCR beta libraries were built with the immunoSEQ hsTCRbeta Kit using multiplexed V and J gene primers in two PCR steps. Pooled libraries, together with positive and negative controls, were sequenced on an Illumina MiSeq with a 100-cycle paired-end protocol. The original pipeline was this. Raw data were processed by the immunoSEQ vendor into normalized, annotated TCR beta repertoire reports. Richness was counted as unique clones by nucleotide sequence, and total richness was extrapolated with the iChao1 and Efron-Thisted estimators. Pielou's evenness, Simpson's index, top-ten clone proportional abundance, and Morisita overlap index were used to characterize and compare paired lesions. The clones in this table, taken by TCRdb from immuneACCESS, are in-frame only. Not every clone is retained; where verified, under half of the shortfall comes from an unresolved V gene, and the cause of the rest is unknown. For V, J and clone size, that table is used; D and trimming come from the DNA. The sample profile shows 4,000 to 5,500 clones; roughly 87% of them were found once. Of the sample, roughly 3% is held by the ten largest clones.

Sequencing was carried out using tumor tissue from the primary lung tumor. The cell subset or site label of this sample denotes: primary lung cancer lesion. This clonotype was sampled from a woman aged 50 to 60 with non-small cell lung cancer. The chain employs TRBV7-9 and TRBJ1-4, with no confidently assigned D gene. Read as DNA, the sequence is TGTGCCAGCAGCTTAGACACGAGTAATGAAAAACTGTTTTTT. It translates as CASSLDTSNEKLFF.